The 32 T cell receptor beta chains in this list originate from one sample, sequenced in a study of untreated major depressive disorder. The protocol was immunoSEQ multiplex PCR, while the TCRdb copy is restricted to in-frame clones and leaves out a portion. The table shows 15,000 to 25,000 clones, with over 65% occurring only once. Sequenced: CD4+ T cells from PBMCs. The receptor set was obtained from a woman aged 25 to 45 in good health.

CDR3 residues: CASSPASSWMGNTIYF. The CDR3 nucleotides are TGTGCCAGCAGCCCCGCGAGCTCGTGGATGGGAAACACCATATATTTT. The chain joins TRBV5-6 to TRBJ1-3; D unresolved. The CDR3 contains 16 residues. Trimming removed 4 bases at V and 4 bases at J, with 18 bases between. Germline CDR1 is SGHDT and CDR2 is YYEEEE.

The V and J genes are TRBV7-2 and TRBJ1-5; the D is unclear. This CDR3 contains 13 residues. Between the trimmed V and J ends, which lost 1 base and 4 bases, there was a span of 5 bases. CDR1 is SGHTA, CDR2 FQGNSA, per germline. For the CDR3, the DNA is TGTGCCAGCAGCTTAGGGGTTAATCAGCCCCAGCATTTT. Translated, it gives CASSLGVNQPQHF.

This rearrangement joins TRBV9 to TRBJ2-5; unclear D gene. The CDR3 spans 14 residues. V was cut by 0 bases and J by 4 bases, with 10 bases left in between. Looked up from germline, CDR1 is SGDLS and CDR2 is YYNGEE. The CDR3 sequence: CASSVDRVPETQYF. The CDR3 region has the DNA TGTGCCAGCAGCGTAGATCGGGTACCAGAGACCCAGTACTTC.

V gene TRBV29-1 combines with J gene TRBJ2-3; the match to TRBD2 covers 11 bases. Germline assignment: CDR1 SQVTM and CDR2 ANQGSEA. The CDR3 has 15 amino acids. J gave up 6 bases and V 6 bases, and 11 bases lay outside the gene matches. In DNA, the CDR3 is TGCAGCGTACGGACTAGCGGGTCCCCGGATGATACGCAGTATTTT. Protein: CSVRTSGSPDDTQYF.

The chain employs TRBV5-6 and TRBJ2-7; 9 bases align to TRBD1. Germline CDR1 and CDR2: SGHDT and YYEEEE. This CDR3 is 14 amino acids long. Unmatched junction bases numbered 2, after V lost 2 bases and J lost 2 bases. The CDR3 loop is CASSFGQGTYEQYF. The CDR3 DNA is TGTGCCAGCAGCTTTGGACAGGGGACCTACGAGCAGTACTTC.

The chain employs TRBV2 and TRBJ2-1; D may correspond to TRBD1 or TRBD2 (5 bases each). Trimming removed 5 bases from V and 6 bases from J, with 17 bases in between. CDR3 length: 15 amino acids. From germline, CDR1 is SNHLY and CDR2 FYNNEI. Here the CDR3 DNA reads TGTGCCAGCAGTCTGGGGACCACATCTTCCAATGAGCAGTTCTTC. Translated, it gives CASSLGTTSSNEQFF.

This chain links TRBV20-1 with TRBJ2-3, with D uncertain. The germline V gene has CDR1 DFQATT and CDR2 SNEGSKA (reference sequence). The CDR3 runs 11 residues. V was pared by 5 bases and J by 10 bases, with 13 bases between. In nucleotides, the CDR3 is TGCAGTGCTCAGAGCGCGAAGGCGCAGTATTTT. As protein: CSAQSAKAQYF.

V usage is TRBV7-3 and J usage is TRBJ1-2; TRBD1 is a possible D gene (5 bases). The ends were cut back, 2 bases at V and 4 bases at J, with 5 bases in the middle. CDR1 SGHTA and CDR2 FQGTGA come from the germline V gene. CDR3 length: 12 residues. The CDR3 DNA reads TGTGCCAGCAGCTTACAGGGCTATGGCTACACCTTC. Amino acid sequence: CASSLQGYGYTF.

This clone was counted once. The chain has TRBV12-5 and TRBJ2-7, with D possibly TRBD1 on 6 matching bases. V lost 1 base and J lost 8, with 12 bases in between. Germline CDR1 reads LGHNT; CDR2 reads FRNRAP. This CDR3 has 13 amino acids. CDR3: CASGLEGTSKQYF. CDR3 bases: TGTGCTAGTGGTTTGGAGGGGACAAGCAAGCAGTACTTC.

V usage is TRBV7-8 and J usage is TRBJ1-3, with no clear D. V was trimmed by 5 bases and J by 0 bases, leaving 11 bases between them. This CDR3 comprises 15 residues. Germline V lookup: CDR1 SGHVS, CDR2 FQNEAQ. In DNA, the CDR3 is TGTGCCAGCAGCCCCCGACGTTTCTCTGGAAACACCATATATTTT. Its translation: CASSPRRFSGNTIYF.

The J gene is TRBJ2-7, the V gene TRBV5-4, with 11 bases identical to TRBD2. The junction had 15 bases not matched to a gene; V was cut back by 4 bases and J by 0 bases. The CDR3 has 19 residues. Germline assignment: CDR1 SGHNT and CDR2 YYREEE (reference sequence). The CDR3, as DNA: TGTGCCAGCAGCCACCCCCTGGGCTCCGGGACTAGCGGCTCCTACGAGCAGTACTTC. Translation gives CASSHPLGSGTSGSYEQYF.

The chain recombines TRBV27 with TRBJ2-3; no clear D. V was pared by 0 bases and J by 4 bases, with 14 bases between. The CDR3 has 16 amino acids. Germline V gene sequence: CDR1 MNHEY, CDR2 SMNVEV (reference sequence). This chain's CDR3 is CASSLSLGGPADTQYF. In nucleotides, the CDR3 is TGTGCCAGCAGTTTATCGTTGGGCGGTCCCGCAGATACGCAGTATTTT.

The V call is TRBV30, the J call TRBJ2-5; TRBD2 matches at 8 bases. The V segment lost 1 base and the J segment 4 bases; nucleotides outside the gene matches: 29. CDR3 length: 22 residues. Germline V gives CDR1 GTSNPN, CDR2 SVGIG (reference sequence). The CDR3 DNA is TGTGCCTGGAGTGGGACTAGCTCTATTGCCTCCCGCGGGTCCCCCAATTCAGAGACCCAGTACTTC. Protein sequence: CAWSGTSSIASRGSPNSETQYF.

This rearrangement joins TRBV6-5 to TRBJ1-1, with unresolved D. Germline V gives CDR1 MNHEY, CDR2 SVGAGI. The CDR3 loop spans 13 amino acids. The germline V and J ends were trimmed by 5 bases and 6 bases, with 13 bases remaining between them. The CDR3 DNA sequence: TGTGCCAGCAGTCAGAACCGTAGGGCTGAAGCTTTCTTT. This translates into CASSQNRRAEAFF.

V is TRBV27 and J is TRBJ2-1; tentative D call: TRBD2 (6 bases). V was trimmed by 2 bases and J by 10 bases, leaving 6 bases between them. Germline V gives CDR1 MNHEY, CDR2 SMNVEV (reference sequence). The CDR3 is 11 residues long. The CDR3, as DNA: TGTGCCAGCAGTTTAGCGGGAGAGCAGTTCTTC. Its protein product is CASSLAGEQFF.

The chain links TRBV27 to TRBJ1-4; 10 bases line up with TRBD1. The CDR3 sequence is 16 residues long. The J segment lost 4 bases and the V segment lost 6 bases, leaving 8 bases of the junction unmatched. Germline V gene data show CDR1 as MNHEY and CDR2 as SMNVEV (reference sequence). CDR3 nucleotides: TGTGCCAGCAGAGAGACAGGGGGCGCCATTAATGAAAAACTGTTTTTT. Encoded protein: CASRETGGAINEKLFF.

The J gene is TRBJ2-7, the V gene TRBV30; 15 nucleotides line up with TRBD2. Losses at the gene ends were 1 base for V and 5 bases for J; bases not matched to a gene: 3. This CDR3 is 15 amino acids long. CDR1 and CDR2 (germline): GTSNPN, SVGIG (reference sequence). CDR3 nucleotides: TGTGCCTGGAGTGGGACTAGCGGGAGGGTAGACGAGCAGTACTTC. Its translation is CAWSGTSGRVDEQYF. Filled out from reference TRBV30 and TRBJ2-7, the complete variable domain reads SQTIHQWPATLVQPVGSPLSLECTVEGTSNPNLYWYRQAAGRGLQLLFYSVGIGQISSEVPQNLSASRPQDRQFILSSKKLLLSDSGFYLCAWSGTSGRVDEQYFGPGTRLTVT.

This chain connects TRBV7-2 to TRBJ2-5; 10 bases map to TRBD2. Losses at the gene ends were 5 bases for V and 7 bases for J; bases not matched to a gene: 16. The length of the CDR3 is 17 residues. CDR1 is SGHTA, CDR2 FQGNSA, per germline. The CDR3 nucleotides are TGTGCCAGCAGCGCTTCTAGCGGGAGAGTTTTCTTGGGGACCCAGTACTTC. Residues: CASSASSGRVFLGTQYF.

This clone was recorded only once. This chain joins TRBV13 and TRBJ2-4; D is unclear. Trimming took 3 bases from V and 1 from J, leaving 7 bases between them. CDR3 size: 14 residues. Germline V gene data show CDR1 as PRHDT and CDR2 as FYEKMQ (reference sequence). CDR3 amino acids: CASSLGRAKNIQYF. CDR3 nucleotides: TGTGCCAGCAGCTTGGGTAGGGCCAAAAACATTCAGTACTTC.

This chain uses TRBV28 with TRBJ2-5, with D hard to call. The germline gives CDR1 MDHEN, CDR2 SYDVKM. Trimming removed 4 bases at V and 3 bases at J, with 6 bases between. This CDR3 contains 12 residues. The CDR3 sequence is CASSSGKETQYF. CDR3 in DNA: TGTGCCAGCAGTTCCGGAAAAGAGACCCAGTACTTC.

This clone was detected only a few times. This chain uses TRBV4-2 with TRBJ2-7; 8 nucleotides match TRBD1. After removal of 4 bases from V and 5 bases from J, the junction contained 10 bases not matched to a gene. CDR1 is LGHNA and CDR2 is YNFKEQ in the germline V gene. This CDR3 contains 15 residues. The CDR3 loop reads CASSRRQGSTHEQYF. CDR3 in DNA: TGTGCCAGCAGCCGCCGACAGGGGAGCACCCACGAGCAGTACTTC.

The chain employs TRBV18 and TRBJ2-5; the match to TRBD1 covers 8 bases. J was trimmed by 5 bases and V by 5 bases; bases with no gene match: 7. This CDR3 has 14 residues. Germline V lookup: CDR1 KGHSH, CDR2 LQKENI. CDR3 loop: CASSTSGGVETQYF. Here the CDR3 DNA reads TGTGCCAGCTCAACTTCAGGGGGCGTTGAGACCCAGTACTTC.

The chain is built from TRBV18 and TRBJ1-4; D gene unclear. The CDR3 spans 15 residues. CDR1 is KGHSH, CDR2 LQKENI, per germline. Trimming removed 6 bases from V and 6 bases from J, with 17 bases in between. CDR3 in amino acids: CASSPGPSEYEKLFF. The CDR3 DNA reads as TGTGCCAGCTCTCCTGGGCCCTCAGAGTATGAAAAACTGTTTTTT. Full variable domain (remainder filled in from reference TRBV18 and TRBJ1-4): NAGVMQNPRHLVRRRGQEARLRCSPMKGHSHVYWYRQLPEEGLKFMVYLQKENIIDESGMPKERFSAEFPKEGPSILRIQQVVRGDSAAYFCASSPGPSEYEKLFFGSGTQLSVL.

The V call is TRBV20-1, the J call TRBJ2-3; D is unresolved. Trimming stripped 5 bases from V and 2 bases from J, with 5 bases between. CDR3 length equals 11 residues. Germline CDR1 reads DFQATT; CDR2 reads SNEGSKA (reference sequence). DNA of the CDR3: TGCAGTGCTCCCAACACAGATACGCAGTATTTT. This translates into CSAPNTDTQYF.

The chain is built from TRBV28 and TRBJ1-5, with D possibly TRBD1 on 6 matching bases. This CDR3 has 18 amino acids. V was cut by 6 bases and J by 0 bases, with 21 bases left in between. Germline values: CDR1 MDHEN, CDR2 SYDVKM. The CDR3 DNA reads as TGTGCCAGCAGATTTGCCCCGGGACAACGTCCTAGCAATCAGCCCCAGCATTTT. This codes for CASRFAPGQRPSNQPQHF. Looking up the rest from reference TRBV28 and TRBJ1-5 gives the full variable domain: DVKVTQSSRYLVKRTGEKVFLECVQDMDHENMFWYRQDPGLGLRLIYFSYDVKMKEKGDIPEGYSVSREKKERFSLILESASTNQTSMYLCASRFAPGQRPSNQPQHFGDGTRLSIL.

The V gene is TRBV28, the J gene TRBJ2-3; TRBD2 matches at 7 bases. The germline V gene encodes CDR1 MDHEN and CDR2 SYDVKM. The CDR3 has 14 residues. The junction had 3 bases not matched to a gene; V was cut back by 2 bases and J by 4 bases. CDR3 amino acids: CASSLGGVSDTQYF. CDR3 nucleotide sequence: TGTGCCAGCAGTTTAGGGGGGGTGTCAGATACGCAGTATTTT.

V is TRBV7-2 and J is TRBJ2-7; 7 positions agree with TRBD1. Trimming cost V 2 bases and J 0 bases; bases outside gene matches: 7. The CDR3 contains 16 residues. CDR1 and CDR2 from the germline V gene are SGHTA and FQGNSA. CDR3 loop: CASSLSTGASSYEQYF. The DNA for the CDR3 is TGTGCCAGCAGCTTAAGCACAGGGGCTTCCTCCTACGAGCAGTACTTC.

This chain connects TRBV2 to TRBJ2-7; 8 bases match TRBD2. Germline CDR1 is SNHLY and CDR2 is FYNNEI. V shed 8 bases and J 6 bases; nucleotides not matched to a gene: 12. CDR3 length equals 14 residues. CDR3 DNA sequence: TGTGCCAGCGGGCGTGCGGGACTAGAGGCCGAGCAGTACTTC. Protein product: CASGRAGLEAEQYF.

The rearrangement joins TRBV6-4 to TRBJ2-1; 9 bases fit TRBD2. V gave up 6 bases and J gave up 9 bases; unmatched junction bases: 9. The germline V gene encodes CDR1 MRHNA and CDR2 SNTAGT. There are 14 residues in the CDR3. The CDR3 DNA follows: TGTGCCAGCAGCGTACGCGGCGGGAGGGGTGAGCAGTTCTTC. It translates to CASSVRGGRGEQFF.

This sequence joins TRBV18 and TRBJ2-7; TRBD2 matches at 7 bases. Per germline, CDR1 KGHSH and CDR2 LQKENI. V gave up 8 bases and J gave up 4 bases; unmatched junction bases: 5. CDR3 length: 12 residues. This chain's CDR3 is CASGRAFYEQYF. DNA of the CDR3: TGTGCCAGCGGGAGGGCCTTTTACGAGCAGTACTTC.

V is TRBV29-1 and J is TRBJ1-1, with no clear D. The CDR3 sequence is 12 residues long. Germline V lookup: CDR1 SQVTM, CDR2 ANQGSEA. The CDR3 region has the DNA TGCACCATCTTGACGGGGAACACTGAAGCTTTCTTT. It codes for CTILTGNTEAFF. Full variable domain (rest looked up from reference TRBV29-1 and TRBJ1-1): SAVISQKPSRDICQRGTSLTIQCQVDSQVTMMFWYRQQPGQSLTLIATANQGSEATYESGFVIDKFPISRPNLTFSTLTVSNMSPEDSSIYLCTILTGNTEAFFGQGTRLTVV.

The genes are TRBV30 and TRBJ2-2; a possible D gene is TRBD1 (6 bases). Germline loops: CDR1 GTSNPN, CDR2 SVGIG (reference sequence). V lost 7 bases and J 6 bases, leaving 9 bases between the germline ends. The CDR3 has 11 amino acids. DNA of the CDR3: TGTGCCTACCAGGGGTCCGGGGAGCTGTTTTTT. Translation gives CAYQGSGELFF.